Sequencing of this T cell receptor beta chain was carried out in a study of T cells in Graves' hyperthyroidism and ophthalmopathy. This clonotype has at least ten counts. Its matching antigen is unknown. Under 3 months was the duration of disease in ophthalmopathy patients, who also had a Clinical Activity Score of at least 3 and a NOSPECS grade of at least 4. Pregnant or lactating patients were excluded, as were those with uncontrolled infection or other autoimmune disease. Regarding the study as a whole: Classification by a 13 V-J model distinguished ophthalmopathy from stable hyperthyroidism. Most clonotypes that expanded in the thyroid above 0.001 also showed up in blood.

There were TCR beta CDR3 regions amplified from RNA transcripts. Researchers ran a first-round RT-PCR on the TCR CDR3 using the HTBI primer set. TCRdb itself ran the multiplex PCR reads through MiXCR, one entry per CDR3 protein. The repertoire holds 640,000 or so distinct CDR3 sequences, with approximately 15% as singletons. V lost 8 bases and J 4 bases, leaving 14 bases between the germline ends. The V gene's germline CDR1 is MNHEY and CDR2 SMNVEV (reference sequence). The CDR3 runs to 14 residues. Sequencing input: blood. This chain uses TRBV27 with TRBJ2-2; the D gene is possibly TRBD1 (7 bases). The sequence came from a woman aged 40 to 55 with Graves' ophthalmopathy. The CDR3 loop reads CASSGGGFTGELFF. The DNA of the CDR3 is TGTGCCAGCTCAGGGGGAGGCTTCACCGGGGAGCTGTTTTTT.